The 18 T cell receptor beta chains below all came from one sample that was sequenced in a study of T cell changes during pregnancy in multiple sclerosis. Method: immunoSEQ multiplex PCR; TCRdb's copy keeps in-frame clones and lacks some. The sample carries roughly 15,000 clones, approximately 88% recorded once. The sample here was CD8+ T cells from peripheral blood mononuclear cells, taken in the third trimester of pregnancy. The receptors originated from a female donor in good health, enrolled as a control in a pregnancy study.

The V and J genes are TRBV5-4 and TRBJ2-7; TRBD1 might be the D (5 bases). Germline V gene lookup returns CDR1 SGHNT and CDR2 YYREEE (reference sequence). The CDR3 is 14 residues long. V shed 0 bases and J shed 2 bases, with 9 bases lying between them. In DNA, the CDR3 is TGTGCCAGCAGCTTGGAAGGGGCCACCTACGAGCAGTACTTC. It codes for CASSLEGATYEQYF.

J is TRBJ1-5 and V is TRBV9; D is possibly TRBD1 (5 bases). The germline CDR1 and CDR2 sequences are SGDLS and YYNGEE. Trimming shortened V by 3 bases and J by 4 bases, and 14 bases separated the two germline ends. The CDR3 is made up of 15 amino acids. DNA for the CDR3: TGTGCCAGCAGCGATACAGGTGACCCTAATCAGCCCCAGCATTTT. Its translation: CASSDTGDPNQPQHF.

The DNA for the CDR3 is TGTGCCAGCAGTTACTTATTCCTGGGACAGGGGGCGCAATCTGGGGCCAACGTCCTGACTTTC. Protein: CASSYLFLGQGAQSGANVLTF. This rearrangement joins TRBV6-7 to TRBJ2-6; 12 positions match TRBD1. TRBV6-7 falls under the ORF class, with uncertain function. The trim removed 1 base at V and 1 base at J, leaving 11 bases unmatched. The CDR3 has 21 amino acids.

The chain couples TRBV10-3 to TRBJ2-1, with a possible D match to TRBD1 (5 bases). Trimming shortened V by 0 bases and J by 0 bases, and 9 bases separated the two germline ends. Germline CDR1 reads ENHRY; CDR2 reads SYGVKD. There are 16 residues in the CDR3. The CDR3 here is CAISESQVGSYNEQFF. The DNA for the CDR3 is TGTGCCATCAGTGAGTCACAGGTCGGCTCCTACAATGAGCAGTTCTTC.

The chain couples TRBV2 to TRBJ1-4; D gene uncertain. V shed 5 bases and J shed 0 bases, with 13 bases lying between them. There are 16 residues in the CDR3. Germline CDR1 reads SNHLY; CDR2 reads FYNNEI. CDR3 nucleotides: TGTGCCAGCAGTCGAGAGGCAGTTGCAACTAATGAAAAACTGTTTTTT. Its translation is CASSREAVATNEKLFF.

The chain employs TRBV9 and TRBJ1-2; D might be TRBD1 (5 bases). Trimming cost V 6 bases and J 5 bases, with 11 bases left between them. Germline CDR1 SGDLS, CDR2 YYNGEE. The CDR3 spans 12 residues. The DNA of the CDR3 is TGTGCCAGCAATGGAGGGGAGTATGGCTACACCTTC. It specifies CASNGGEYGYTF.

The chain links TRBV6-4 to TRBJ1-5; no firm D call. CDR1 is MRHNA, CDR2 SNTAGT, per germline. This CDR3 has 14 amino acids. Trimming removed 8 bases at V and 3 bases at J, with 14 bases between. CDR3 DNA sequence: TGTGCCAGCGCAGCAGGTCCAACCAATCAGCCCCAGCATTTT. Translation gives CASAAGPTNQPQHF.

This clone was seen only a few times. The V call is TRBV4-1, the J call TRBJ2-4; possible D gene TRBD2, 6 bases. V shed 2 bases and J shed 4 bases, with 12 bases lying between them. The CDR3 has 15 residues. CDR1 and CDR2 (germline): MGHRA, YSYEKL. CDR3 in DNA: TGCGCCAGCAGCCAAACCTCGAGCGGGAAAAACATTCAGTACTTC. Amino acids: CASSQTSSGKNIQYF.

V usage is TRBV12-5 and J usage is TRBJ1-4, with D possibly TRBD1 on 5 matching bases. Germline V gives CDR1 LGHNT, CDR2 FRNRAP. The CDR3 loop spans 16 amino acids. V lost 6 bases to trimming and J lost 0 bases, with 14 bases between them. The CDR3 spells CASGLLRTPTNEKLFF. DNA of the CDR3: TGTGCTAGTGGCCTTCTAAGGACACCAACTAATGAAAAACTGTTTTTT. Complete variable domain (other parts from reference TRBV12-5 and TRBJ1-4): DARVTQTPRHKVTEMGQEVTMRCQPILGHNTVFWYRQTMMQGLELLAYFRNRAPLDDSGMPKDRFSAEMPDATLATLKIQPSEPRDSAVYFCASGLLRTPTNEKLFFGSGTQLSVL.

Here the CDR3 reads CASRRGGELFF. CDR3 sequence (DNA): TGTGCCAGCAGGCGGGGCGGGGAGCTGTTTTTT. V and J are TRBV6-5 and TRBJ2-2; weak D call: TRBD2 (6 bases). Germline V CDR1 and CDR2: MNHEY, SVGAGI. The ends were cut back, 6 bases at V and 7 bases at J, with 6 bases in the middle. This CDR3 is 11 amino acids long.

The chain uses TRBV29-1 and TRBJ1-3, with 8 nucleotides matching TRBD1. There are 14 residues in the CDR3. From germline, CDR1 is SQVTM and CDR2 ANQGSEA. Trimming cost V 7 bases and J 0 bases; bases outside gene matches: 5. The CDR3 nucleotides are TGCAGCGCCCGGACAGGGCCCTCTGGAAACACCATATATTTT. Amino acids: CSARTGPSGNTIYF.

The V gene is TRBV4-3, the J gene TRBJ1-2; maybe TRBD1 (5 bases). The CDR3 contains 15 residues. Germline V gene lookup returns CDR1 LGHNA and CDR2 YSLEER. Trimming shortened V by 0 bases and J by 5 bases, and 13 bases separated the two germline ends. As DNA, the CDR3 is TGCGCCAGCAGCCAAGAGAGGGCCGGGGGTTATGGCTACACCTTC. Residues: CASSQERAGGYGYTF.

The chain has TRBV7-8 and TRBJ2-7; TRBD1 aligns across 9 bases. This CDR3 has 17 amino acids. Trimming took 3 bases from V and 2 from J; bases not matched to a gene: 11. The germline CDR1 and CDR2 sequences are SGHVS and FQNEAQ. CDR3 DNA: TGTGCCAGCAGCTTGAGAGGACAGGGGCCAGTAACCTACGAGCAGTACTTC. Residues: CASSLRGQGPVTYEQYF.

The rearrangement links TRBV19 to TRBJ1-5, with TRBD1 as a possible D gene (5 bases). CDR3 length equals 15 residues. With 5 bases removed from V and 5 bases from J, the gap between germline ends came to 16 bases. CDR1 is LNHDA and CDR2 is SQIVND in the germline V gene (reference sequence). The CDR3 loop is CASSEGAVGDQPQHF. The CDR3 DNA sequence: TGTGCCAGTAGTGAAGGGGCAGTCGGCGATCAGCCCCAGCATTTT.

The chain has TRBV9 and TRBJ2-1, with 7 bases aligning to TRBD2. The CDR3 contains 15 residues. The germline CDR1 and CDR2 sequences are SGDLS and YYNGEE. The V gene end was trimmed by 4 bases and the J gene end by 7 bases; junction bases not matched to a gene: 11. This CDR3 reads CASSLDGGSTNEQFF. The CDR3 DNA follows: TGTGCCAGCAGCCTGGACGGGGGGAGTACGAATGAGCAGTTCTTC.

This clone was recorded only once. V gene TRBV5-5 combines with J gene TRBJ2-7; D gene ambiguous. The V end was cut by 2 bases, the J end by 4 bases, with 10 bases between. CDR1 is SGHKS, CDR2 YYEKEE, per germline (reference sequence). This CDR3 has 13 residues. The CDR3 DNA reads as TGTGCCAGCAGCTTCTCTCAAGCGTACGAGCAGTACTTC. It codes for CASSFSQAYEQYF.

The chain couples TRBV5-1 to TRBJ1-3; perhaps TRBD1 as D (5 bases). Germline CDR1 and CDR2: SGHRS and YFSETQ. The CDR3 runs to 15 residues. V gave up 4 bases and J gave up 2 bases, with 13 bases separating them. CDR3 in DNA: TGCGCCAGCAGCGCGGAGGGGAGACCTGGAAACACCATATATTTT. Translated: CASSAEGRPGNTIYF.

The rearrangement uses TRBV13 and TRBJ1-2, with TRBD1 matching over 7 bases. With V trimmed by 6 bases and J by 3 bases, 7 bases remained unmatched. The germline V gene has CDR1 PRHDT and CDR2 FYEKMQ (reference sequence). The CDR3 contains 14 residues. CDR3 nucleotides: TGTGCCAGCAGTGAGGGAGACAGGGACTATGGCTACACCTTC. This encodes CASSEGDRDYGYTF.